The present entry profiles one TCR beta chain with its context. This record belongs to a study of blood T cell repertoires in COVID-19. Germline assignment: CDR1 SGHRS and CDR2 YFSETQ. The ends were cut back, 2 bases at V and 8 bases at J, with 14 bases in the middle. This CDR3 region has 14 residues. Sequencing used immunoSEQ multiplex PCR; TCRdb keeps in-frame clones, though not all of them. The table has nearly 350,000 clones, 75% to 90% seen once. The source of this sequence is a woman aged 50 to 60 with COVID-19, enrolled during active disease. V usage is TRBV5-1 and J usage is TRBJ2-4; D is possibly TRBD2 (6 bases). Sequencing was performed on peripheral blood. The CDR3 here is CASSFGGSGDIQYF. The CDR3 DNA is TGCGCCAGCAGCTTCGGAGGGAGTGGGGACATTCAGTACTTC.